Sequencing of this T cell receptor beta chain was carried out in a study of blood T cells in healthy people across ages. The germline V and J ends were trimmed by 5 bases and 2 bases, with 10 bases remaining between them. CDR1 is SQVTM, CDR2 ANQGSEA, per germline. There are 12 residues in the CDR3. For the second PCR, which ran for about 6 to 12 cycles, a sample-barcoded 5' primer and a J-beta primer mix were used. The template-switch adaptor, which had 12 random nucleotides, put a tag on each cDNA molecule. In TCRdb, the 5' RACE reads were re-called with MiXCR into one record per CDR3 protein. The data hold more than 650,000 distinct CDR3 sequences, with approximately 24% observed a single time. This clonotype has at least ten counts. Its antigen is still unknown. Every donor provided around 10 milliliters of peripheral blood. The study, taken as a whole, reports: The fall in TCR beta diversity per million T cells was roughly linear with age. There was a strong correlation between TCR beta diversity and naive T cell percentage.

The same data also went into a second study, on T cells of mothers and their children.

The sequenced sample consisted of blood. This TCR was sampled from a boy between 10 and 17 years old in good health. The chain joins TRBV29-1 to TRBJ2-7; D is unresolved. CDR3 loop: CSVLGRTYEQYF. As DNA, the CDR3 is TGCAGCGTTCTGGGCAGAACCTACGAGCAGTACTTC.